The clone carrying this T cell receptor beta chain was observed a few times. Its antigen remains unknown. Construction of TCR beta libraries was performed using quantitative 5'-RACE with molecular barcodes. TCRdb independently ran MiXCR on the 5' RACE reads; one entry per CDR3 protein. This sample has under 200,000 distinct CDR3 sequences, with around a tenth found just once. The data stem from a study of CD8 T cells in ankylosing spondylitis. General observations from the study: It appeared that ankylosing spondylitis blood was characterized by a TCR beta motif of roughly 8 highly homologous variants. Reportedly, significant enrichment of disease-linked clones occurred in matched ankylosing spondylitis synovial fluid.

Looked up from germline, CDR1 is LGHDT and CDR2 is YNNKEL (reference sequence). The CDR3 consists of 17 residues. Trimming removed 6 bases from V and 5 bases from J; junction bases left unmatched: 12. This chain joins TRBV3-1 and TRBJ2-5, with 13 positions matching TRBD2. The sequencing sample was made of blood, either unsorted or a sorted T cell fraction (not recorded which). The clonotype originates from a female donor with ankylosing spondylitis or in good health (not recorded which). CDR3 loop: CASRAGTSGVRWETQYF. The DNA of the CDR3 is TGTGCCAGCAGAGCCGGGACTAGCGGGGTTAGGTGGGAGACCCAGTACTTC.